This is a list of T cell receptor beta chains from one sample in a study of CD8 T cells in ankylosing spondylitis. TCRdb passed the 5' RACE reads through MiXCR, listing each CDR3 protein once. The table lists roughly 700,000 distinct CDR3 sequences, around 19% of them singletons. The sequenced material came from blood, either unsorted or a sorted T cell fraction (not recorded which). These receptors originate from a male donor with ankylosing spondylitis. CDR3s include the opening cysteine and the closing phenylalanine or tryptophan. D genes are given only for firm matches. Size is omitted from some rows. Given values are once, few, many or a class for expanded clones.

TRBD2 | TRBJ2-7 | - | TRBV6-2/TRBV6-3 | TGTGCCAGCAGACGACTAGCGGCAAGCTCCTACGAGCAGTACTTC | CASRRLAASSYEQYF
- | TRBJ2-3 | few | TRBV7-2 | TGTGCCAGCAGCTACGGGACGGGACACACAGATACGCAGTATTTT | CASSYGTGHTDTQYF
TRBD1 | TRBJ1-3 | - | TRBV3-1 | TGTGCCAGCAGCCGTCAGGGACAGAGCTCTGGAAACACCATATATTTT | CASSRQGQSSGNTIYF
- | TRBJ1-1 | many | TRBV7-2 | TGTGCCAGCAGCTTAGTGGCAGACCTAGCAGCCACTGAAGCTTTCTTT | CASSLVADLAATEAFF
- | TRBJ2-2 | - | TRBV29-1 | TGCAGCGTTGCCAGATTGAACACCGGGGAGCTGTTTTTT | CSVARLNTGELFF
TRBD2 | TRBJ2-1 | few | TRBV12-3/TRBV12-4 | TGTGCCAGCAGTTCCCATAGCGGGGGGGACTCTGGCAATGAGCAGTTCTTC | CASSSHSGGDSGNEQFF
- | TRBJ2-3 | - | TRBV29-1 | TGCAGCGTACGGACCGCCGAAGATACGCAGTATTTT | CSVRTAEDTQYF
- | TRBJ1-1 | - | TRBV29-1 | TGCAGCGTTGCAGCGGCAGGCCTCACTGAAGCTTTCTTT | CSVAAAGLTEAFF
TRBD2 | TRBJ2-5 | - | TRBV20-1 | TGCAGTGGCTCCTTGGGGCTAGCGGACGAAGAGACCCAGTACTTC | CSGSLGLADEETQYF
- | TRBJ1-4 | - | TRBV10-3 | TGTGCCATCAGTGACTTGGGTGCTGCTAATGAAAAACTGTTTTTT | CAISDLGAANEKLFF
- | TRBJ2-1 | - | TRBV5-1 | TGCGCCAGCAGCTTGGCCGGCACGGCCAATGTCAATGAGCAGTTCTTC | CASSLAGTANVNEQFF
- | TRBJ2-6 | few | TRBV7-9 | TGTGCCAGCAGCTGGACTGGTGGGGCCAACGTCCTGACTTTC | CASSWTGGANVLTF
TRBD2 | TRBJ2-7 | many | TRBV25-1 | TGTGCCAGCAGTGCCCCGGGGGGGTTCGACGAGCAGTACTTC | CASSAPGGFDEQYF
TRBD2 | TRBJ2-1 | - | TRBV11-1 | TGTGCCAGCAGCTTAGAATCTGAGCGGGGGAGCTCCTACAATGAGCAGTTCTTC | CASSLESERGSSYNEQFF
- | TRBJ1-1 | few | TRBV10-3 | TGTGCCATCAGTGTGCTTGGGGGCGCGACTGAAGCTTTCTTT | CAISVLGGATEAFF
TRBD2 | TRBJ2-7 | - | TRBV12-3/TRBV12-4 | TGTGCCAGCAGGCCTGGGGGGGCCTACGAGCAGTACTTC | CASRPGGAYEQYF
- | TRBJ2-7 | - | TRBV27 | TGTGCCAGCAGGTCAGGGTATGGCGAGCAGTACTTC | CASRSGYGEQYF